One and the same sample provided the 6 T cell receptor beta chains below, sequenced in a study of molecular identifiers for immune sequencing clone quantification. TCRdb itself ran the PCR reads through MiXCR, one entry per CDR3 protein. Here the sample spans 45,000 to 55,000 distinct CDR3 sequences, just over 35% being singletons. Sequencing was carried out using naive CD8+ T cells from blood, with Jurkat cell RNA spiked in. Sample subset: FACS-sorted CD8+CD4-CCR7+CD45RA+ naive T cells. The receptors stem from a human donor in good health. Some libraries in this study had Jurkat cell RNA spiked in.

This clonotype was picked up a small number of times. The gene calls are TRBV12-3 or TRBV12-4 and TRBJ2-5; 8 bases fit TRBD2. This CDR3 comprises 15 residues. Trimming cost V 6 bases and J 3 bases; bases outside gene matches: 9. CDR3 DNA: TGTGCCAGCAGCACCTATGGAGCGGGAGAAGAGACCCAGTACTTC. It translates to CASSTYGAGEETQYF.

As regards this clonotype: A read error may account for a junction end that differs from germline. V is TRBV7-7 and J is TRBJ2-1; 7 bases are a match to TRBD2. Germline lookup yields CDR1 SSHAT and CDR2 FNYEAQ (reference sequence). The CDR3 has 17 amino acids. CDR3: CASSLGPPSGIYNEQFF. The CDR3 DNA reads as TGTGCTAGCAGCTTAGGTCCACCAAGCGGGATCTACAATGAGCAGTTCTTC.

This chain joins TRBV5-6 and TRBJ2-4; D gene ambiguous. The V end lost 2 bases, the J end lost 8 bases, and 5 bases lay between the germline ends. CDR1 is SGHDT and CDR2 is YYEEEE in the germline V gene. The CDR3 is 11 residues long. The CDR3 reads CASSFGDIQYF. The CDR3 bases are TGTGCCAGCAGCTTTGGGGACATTCAGTACTTC.

Note on this clonotype: Compared with germline, one end of the junction differs, possibly owing to a read error. The V and J genes are TRBV13 and TRBJ2-7; the D gene could be TRBD1 or TRBD2 (5 bases each). The CDR3 extends over 17 amino acids. Germline V lookup: CDR1 PRHDT, CDR2 FYEKMQ (reference sequence). Here the CDR3 DNA reads TGTGCCAGCTGCCACCCATCCGGGACGAGGGATCGCTACGTGCAGTACTTC. Its translation is CASCHPSGTRDRYVQYF.

This rearrangement joins TRBV19 to TRBJ2-7; 10 nucleotides agree with TRBD1. The trim removed 6 bases at V and 3 bases at J, leaving 8 bases unmatched. The germline CDR1 and CDR2 sequences are LNHDA and SQIVND (reference sequence). This CDR3 is 15 amino acids long. CDR3 amino acids: CASSDGTGEFYEQYF. The DNA of the CDR3 is TGTGCCAGTAGCGATGGGACAGGGGAATTCTACGAGCAGTACTTC.

As to this clonotype: A much larger clone lies a single base off, so this may be a read error. The chain uses TRBV13 and TRBJ2-3; a possible D gene is TRBD1 (6 bases). The CDR3 loop spans 17 amino acids. Germline-derived CDR1 and CDR2 are PRHDT and FYEKMQ (reference sequence). V was cut by 3 bases and J by 2 bases, with 18 bases left in between. CDR3 amino acids: CASSFGPSTGITDTQYF. Here the CDR3 DNA reads TGTGCCAGCAGCTTCGGGCCCTCGACAGGAATCACAGATACGCAGTATTTT.